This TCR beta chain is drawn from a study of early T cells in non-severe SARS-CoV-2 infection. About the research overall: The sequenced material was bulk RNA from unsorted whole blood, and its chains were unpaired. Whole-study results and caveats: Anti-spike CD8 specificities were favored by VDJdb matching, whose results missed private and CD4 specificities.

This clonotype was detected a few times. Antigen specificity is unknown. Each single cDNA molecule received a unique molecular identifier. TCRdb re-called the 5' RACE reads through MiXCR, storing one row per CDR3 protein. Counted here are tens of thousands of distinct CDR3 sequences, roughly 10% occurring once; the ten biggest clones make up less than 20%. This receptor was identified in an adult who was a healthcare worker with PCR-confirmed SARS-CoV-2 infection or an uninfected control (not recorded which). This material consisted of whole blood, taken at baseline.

The CDR3 loop reads CASSLRSGRTVGEQYF. The CDR3 DNA follows: TGTGCCAGCAGTTTGCGGAGCGGGAGAACCGTGGGAGAGCAGTACTTC. The chain combines TRBV27 with TRBJ2-7, with TRBD2 identical over 8 bases. Looked up from germline, CDR1 is MNHEY and CDR2 is SMNVEV (reference sequence). V lost 3 bases, J lost 7 bases, and 14 bases stayed unmatched. This CDR3 is 16 amino acids long.